This T cell receptor beta chain stems from a study of liver allograft versus peripheral blood T cells. Study overall: Transplanted-liver and recipient peripheral blood T cell receptor repertoires were compared.

The study's findings and limits: The authors reported that T cell receptor repertoires inside liver allografts differed from those in peripheral blood.

In TCRdb, the reads were re-called with MiXCR into one record per CDR3 protein. The data show about 9,000 distinct CDR3 sequences, with around 16% seen just once and roughly 2.9% held by the top ten. Germline CDR1 is SGHDT and CDR2 is YYEEEE. Trimming left V 4 bases short and J 1 base short, with 14 bases between. The CDR3 runs 15 residues. The table lists this clonotype with a few counts. Its antigen is currently unknown. J is TRBJ2-5 and V is TRBV5-6; maybe TRBD2 (5 bases). The clonotype originates from a human patient who had a liver transplant. These T cells may partly come from the graft donor. This chain's CDR3 is CASSPGVGSQETQYF. In DNA form, the CDR3 reads TGTGCCAGCAGCCCCGGGGTGGGGTCCCAAGAGACCCAGTACTTC. Supplemented by reference TRBV5-6 and TRBJ2-5, the full variable domain reads DAGVTQSPTHLIKTRGQQVTLRCSPKSGHDTVSWYQQALGQGPQFIFQYYEEEERQRGNFPDRFSGHQFPNYSSELNVNALLLGDSALYLCASSPGVGSQETQYFGPGTRLLVL.